The rows below give T cell receptor beta chains drawn from one sample of a study of shared clonotypes between healthy human individuals. Libraries were prepared by immunoSEQ multiplex PCR; TCRdb keeps only in-frame clonotypes and omits some of them. The table has 500,000 or so clones, roughly 95% seen once. Material: naive CD4+ T cells sorted from blood. All receptors derive from a young woman in good health. The CDR3 runs from the conserved cysteine through the conserved F or W. D genes are given only for firm matches. Size values are once, few and many counts, or a class for expanded clones, and some rows have none.

16,.,.,TRBV27,TRBJ1-5,TGTGCCAGCAGTTTTAGGGGAAAGAGAAGCAATCAGCCCCAGCATTTT,CASSFRGKRSNQPQHF
12,.,.,TRBV15,TRBJ2-2,TGTGCCACCAGCAGAGTGGCCGGGGAGCTGTTTTTT,CATSRVAGELFF
13,.,.,TRBV11-3,TRBJ1-1,TGTGCCAGCAGCTTAGGAGGGACGTCTGAAGCTTTCTTT,CASSLGGTSEAFF
13,TRBD2,.,TRBV2,TRBJ2-7,TGTGCCAGCGGACTAGTAAATTCCTACGAGCAGTACTTC,CASGLVNSYEQYF
14,.,.,TRBV7-2,TRBJ2-3,TGTGCCAGCAGCCCTAGCCGATGGTCAGATACGCAGTATTTT,CASSPSRWSDTQYF
14,.,.,TRBV19,TRBJ1-4,TGTGCCAGTAGTATTGGACCGGCGCGGGAAAAACTGTTTTTT,CASSIGPAREKLFF
13,.,.,TRBV6-1,TRBJ1-2,TGTGCCAGCAGTGAAGGGGTCGACTATGGCTACACCTTC,CASSEGVDYGYTF
14,.,.,TRBV6-1,TRBJ1-1,TGTGCCAGCATACGTGGAGGGTCGAACACTGAAGCTTTCTTT,CASIRGGSNTEAFF
14,.,.,TRBV2,TRBJ1-1,TGTGCCAGCAGTGTAATTTTGATGAACACTGAAGCTTTCTTT,CASSVILMNTEAFF
15,TRBD2,.,TRBV6-5,TRBJ2-3,TGTGCCAGCAGATATAGCGGGAGACGGGTAGATACGCAGTATTTT,CASRYSGRRVDTQYF
15,TRBD2,once,TRBV2,TRBJ2-2,TGTGCCAGCAGAGGACTAGCGGGATCCACCGGGGAGCTGTTTTTT,CASRGLAGSTGELFF
14,TRBD1,.,TRBV27,TRBJ2-3,TGTGCCAGCCGTCTACAGGGGACGACAGATACGCAGTATTTT,CASRLQGTTDTQYF
14,.,.,TRBV5-1,TRBJ2-5,TGCGCCAGCAGCTTGGCCCGGAGCCAAGAGACCCAGTACTTC,CASSLARSQETQYF
14,.,.,TRBV5-1,TRBJ2-6,TGCGCCAGCAGCTCTAGCTCTGGGGCCAACGTCCTGACTTTC,CASSSSSGANVLTF
11,.,.,TRBV20-1,TRBJ1-1,TGCAGTGCTAGAGGCCGCCAAGAAGCTTTCTTT,CSARGRQEAFF
14,TRBD1,.,TRBV28,TRBJ1-1,TGTGCCAGCAGTCAGGGACAGGGGTGGACTGAAGCTTTCTTT,CASSQGQGWTEAFF
15,.,.,TRBV5-1,TRBJ2-7,TGCGCCAGCAGCTTGGGAGGGTTGAACTCCTACGAGCAGTACTTC,CASSLGGLNSYEQYF
13,.,once,TRBV10-3,TRBJ1-1,TGTGCCATCAGTGTTGAGAGGAACACTGAAGCTTTCTTT,CAISVERNTEAFF
14,TRBD1,once,TRBV10-3,TRBJ2-7,TGTGCCATCAGACCCGGGACAGGGAGATACGAGCAGTACTTC,CAIRPGTGRYEQYF
16,TRBD1,.,TRBV5-1,TRBJ1-4,TGCGCCAGCAGCTCCGGACAGGTATCCACTAATGAAAAACTGTTTTTT,CASSSGQVSTNEKLFF
15,TRBD1,.,TRBV18,TRBJ1-3,TGTGCCAGCTCACCGTCGACAGGGGACGGAAACACCATATATTTT,CASSPSTGDGNTIYF
11,.,.,TRBV28,TRBJ2-5,TGTGCCAGCAGTTTGGGAGAGACCCAGTACTTC,CASSLGETQYF
21,TRBD2,.,TRBV13,TRBJ2-2,TGTGCCAGCAGTTCCACAGGGATAGGGCCTAGCGGGAGGTGGAGCACCGGGGAGCTGTTTTTT,CASSSTGIGPSGRWSTGELFF